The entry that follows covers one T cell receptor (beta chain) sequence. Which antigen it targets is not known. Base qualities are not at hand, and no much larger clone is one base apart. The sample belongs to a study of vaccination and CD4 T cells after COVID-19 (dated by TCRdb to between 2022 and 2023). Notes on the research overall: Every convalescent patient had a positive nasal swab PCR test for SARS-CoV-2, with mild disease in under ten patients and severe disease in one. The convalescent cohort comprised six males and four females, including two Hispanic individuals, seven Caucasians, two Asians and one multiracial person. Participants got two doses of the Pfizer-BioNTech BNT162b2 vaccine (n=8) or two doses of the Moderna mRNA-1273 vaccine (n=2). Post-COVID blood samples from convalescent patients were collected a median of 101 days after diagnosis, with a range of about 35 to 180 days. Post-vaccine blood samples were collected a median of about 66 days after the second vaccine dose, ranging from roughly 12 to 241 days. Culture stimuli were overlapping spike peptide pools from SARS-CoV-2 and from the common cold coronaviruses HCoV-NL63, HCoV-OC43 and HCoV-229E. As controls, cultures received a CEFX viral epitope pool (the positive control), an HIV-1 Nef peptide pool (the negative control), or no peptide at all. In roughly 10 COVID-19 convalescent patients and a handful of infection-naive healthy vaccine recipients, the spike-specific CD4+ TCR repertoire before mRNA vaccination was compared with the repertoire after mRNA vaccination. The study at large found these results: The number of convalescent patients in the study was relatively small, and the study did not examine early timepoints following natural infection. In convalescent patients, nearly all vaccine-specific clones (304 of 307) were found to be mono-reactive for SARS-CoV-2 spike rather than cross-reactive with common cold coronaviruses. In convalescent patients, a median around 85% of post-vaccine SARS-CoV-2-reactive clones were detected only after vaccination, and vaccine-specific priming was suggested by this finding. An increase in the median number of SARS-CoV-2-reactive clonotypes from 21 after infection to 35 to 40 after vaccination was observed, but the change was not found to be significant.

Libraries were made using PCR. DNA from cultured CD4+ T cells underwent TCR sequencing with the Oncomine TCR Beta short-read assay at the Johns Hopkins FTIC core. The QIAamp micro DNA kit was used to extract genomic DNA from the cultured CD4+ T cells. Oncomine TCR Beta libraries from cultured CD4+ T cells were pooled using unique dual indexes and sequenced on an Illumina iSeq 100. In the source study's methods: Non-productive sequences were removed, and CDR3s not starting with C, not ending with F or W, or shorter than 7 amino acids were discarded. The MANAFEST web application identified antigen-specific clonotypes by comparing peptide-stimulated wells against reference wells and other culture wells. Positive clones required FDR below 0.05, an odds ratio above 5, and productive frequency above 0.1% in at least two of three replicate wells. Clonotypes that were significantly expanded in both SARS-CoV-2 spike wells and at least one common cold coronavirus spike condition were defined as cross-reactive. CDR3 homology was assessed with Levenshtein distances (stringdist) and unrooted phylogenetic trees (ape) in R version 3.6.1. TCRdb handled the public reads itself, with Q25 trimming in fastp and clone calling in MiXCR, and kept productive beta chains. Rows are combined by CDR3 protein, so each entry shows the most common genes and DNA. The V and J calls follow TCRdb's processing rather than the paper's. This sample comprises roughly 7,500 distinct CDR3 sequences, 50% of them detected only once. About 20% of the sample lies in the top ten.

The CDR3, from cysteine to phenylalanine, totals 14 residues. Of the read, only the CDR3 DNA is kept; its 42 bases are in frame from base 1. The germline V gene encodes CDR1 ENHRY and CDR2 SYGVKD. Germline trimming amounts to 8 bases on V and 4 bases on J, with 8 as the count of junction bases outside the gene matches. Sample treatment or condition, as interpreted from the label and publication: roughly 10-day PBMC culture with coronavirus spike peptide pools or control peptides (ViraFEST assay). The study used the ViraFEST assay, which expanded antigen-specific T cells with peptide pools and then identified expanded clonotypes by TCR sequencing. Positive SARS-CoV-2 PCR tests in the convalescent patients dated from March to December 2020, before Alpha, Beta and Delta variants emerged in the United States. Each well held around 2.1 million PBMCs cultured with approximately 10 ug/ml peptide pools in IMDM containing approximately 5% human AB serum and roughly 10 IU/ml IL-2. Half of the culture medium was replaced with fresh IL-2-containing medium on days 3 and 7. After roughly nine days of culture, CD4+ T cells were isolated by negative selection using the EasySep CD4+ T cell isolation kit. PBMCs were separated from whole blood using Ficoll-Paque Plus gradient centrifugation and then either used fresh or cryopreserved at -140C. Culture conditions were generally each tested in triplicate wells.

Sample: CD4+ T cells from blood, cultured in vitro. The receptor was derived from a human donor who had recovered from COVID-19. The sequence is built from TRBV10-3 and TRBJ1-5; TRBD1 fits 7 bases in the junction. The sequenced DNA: TGTGCCATCCAGAGGACAGGTCCAAATCAGCCCCAGCATTTT. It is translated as CAIQRTGPNQPQHF.